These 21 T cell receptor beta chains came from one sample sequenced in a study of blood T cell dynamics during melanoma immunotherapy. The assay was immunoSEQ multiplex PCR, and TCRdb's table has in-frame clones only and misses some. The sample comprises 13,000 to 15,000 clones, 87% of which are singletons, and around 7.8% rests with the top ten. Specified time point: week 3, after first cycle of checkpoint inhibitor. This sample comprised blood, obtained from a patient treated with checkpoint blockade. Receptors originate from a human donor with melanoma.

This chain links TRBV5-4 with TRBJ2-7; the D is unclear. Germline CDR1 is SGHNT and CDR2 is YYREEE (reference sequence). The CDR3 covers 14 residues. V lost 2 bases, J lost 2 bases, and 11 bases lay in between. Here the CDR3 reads CASSLDLGPYEQYF. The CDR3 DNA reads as TGTGCCAGCAGCTTAGATCTAGGGCCCTACGAGCAGTACTTC. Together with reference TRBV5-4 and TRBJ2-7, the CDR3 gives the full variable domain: ETGVTQSPTHLIKTRGQQVTLRCSSQSGHNTVSWYQQALGQGPQFIFQYYREEENGRGNFPPRFSGLQFPNYSSELNVNALELDDSALYLCASSLDLGPYEQYFGPGTRLTVT.

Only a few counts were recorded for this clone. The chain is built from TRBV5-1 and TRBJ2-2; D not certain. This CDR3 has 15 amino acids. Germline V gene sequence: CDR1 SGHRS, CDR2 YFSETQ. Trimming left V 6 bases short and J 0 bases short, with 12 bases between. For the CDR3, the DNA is TGCGCCAGCAATCTGGCGGCCGCGAACACCGGGGAGCTGTTTTTT. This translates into CASNLAAANTGELFF.

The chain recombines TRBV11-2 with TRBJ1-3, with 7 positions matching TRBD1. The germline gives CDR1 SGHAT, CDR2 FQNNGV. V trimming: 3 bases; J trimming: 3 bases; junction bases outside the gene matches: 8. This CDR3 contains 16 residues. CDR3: CASSFAERTGGNTIYF. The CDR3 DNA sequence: TGTGCCAGCAGCTTCGCCGAGAGGACAGGTGGAAACACCATATATTTT.

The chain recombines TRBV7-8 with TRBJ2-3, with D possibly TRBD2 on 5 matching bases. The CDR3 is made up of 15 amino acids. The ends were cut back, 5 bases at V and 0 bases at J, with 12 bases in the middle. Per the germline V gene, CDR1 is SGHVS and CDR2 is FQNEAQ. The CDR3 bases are TGTGCCAGCAGCCCACTAGGGCAAAGCACAGATACGCAGTATTTT. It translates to CASSPLGQSTDTQYF.

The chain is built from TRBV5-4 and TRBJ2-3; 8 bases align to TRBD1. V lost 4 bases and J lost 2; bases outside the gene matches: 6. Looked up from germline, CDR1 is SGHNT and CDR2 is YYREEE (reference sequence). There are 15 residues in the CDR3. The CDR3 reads CASSPRTGHTDTQYF. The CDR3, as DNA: TGTGCCAGCAGCCCCAGGACAGGGCACACAGATACGCAGTATTTT.

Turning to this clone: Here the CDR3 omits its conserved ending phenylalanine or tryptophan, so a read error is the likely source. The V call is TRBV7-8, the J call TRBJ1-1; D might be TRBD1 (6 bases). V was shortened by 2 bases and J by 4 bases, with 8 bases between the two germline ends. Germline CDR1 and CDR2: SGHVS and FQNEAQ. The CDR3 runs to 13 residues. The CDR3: CASSLQGTTEAFL. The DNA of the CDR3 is TGTGCCAGCAGCTTACAGGGGACCACTGAAGCTTTCCTT.

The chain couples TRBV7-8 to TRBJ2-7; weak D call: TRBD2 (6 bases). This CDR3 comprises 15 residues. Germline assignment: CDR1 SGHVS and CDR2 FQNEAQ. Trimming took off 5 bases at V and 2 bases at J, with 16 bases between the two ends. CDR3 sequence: CASSRRGTSPYEQYF. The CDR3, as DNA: TGTGCCAGCAGCCGCCGGGGGACGAGCCCCTACGAGCAGTACTTC.

CDR3 DNA sequence: TGTGCCAGCAGCTTCTCCAGGGGGGGAGATACGCAGTATTTT. Its translation is CASSFSRGGDTQYF. V usage is TRBV7-3 and J usage is TRBJ2-3; the D gene could be TRBD1 or TRBD2 (7 bases each). This CDR3 contains 14 residues. Trimming took 3 bases from V and 5 from J, leaving 12 bases between them. Germline V gene sequence: CDR1 SGHTA, CDR2 FQGTGA.

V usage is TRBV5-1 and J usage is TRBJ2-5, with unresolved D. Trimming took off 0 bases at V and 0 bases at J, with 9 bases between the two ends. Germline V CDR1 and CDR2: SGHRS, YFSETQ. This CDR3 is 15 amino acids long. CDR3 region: CASSLEGQNQETQYF. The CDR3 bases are TGCGCCAGCAGCTTGGAGGGCCAGAACCAAGAGACCCAGTACTTC. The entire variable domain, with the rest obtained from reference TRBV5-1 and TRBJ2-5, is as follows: KAGVTQTPRYLIKTRGQQVTLSCSPISGHRSVSWYQQTPGQGLQFLFEYFSETQRNKGNFPGRFSGRQFSNSRSEMNVSTLELGDSALYLCASSLEGQNQETQYFGPGTRLLVL.

CDR3 sequence: CASSYSGEYQPQHF. As DNA, the CDR3 is TGTGCCAGCAGTTACTCAGGAGAATATCAGCCCCAGCATTTT. V gene TRBV6-6 combines with J gene TRBJ1-5; D is uncertain. V was shortened by 0 bases and J by 5 bases, with 8 bases between the two germline ends. The germline gives CDR1 MNHNY, CDR2 SVGAGI (reference sequence). The CDR3 totals 14 residues.

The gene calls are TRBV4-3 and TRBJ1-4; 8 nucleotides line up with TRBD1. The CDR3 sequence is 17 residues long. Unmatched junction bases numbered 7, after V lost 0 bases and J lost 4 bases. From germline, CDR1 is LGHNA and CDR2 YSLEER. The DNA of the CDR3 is TGCGCCAGCAGCCAAGATCTGCACAGGGGGAATAATGAAAAACTGTTTTTT. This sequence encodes CASSQDLHRGNNEKLFF.

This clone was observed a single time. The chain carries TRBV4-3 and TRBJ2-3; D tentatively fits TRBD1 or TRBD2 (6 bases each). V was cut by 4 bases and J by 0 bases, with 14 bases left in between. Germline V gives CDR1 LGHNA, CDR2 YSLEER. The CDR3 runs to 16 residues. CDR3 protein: CASSLTGALSTDTQYF. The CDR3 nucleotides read TGCGCCAGCAGCCTAACGGGGGCGTTAAGCACAGATACGCAGTATTTT.

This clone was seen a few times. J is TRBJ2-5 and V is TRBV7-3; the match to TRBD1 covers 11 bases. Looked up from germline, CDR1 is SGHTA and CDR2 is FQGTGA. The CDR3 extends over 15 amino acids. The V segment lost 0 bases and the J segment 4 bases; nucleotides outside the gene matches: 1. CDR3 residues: CASSLTGTGGETQYF. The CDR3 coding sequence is TGTGCCAGCAGCTTAACGGGGACAGGGGGAGAGACCCAGTACTTC.

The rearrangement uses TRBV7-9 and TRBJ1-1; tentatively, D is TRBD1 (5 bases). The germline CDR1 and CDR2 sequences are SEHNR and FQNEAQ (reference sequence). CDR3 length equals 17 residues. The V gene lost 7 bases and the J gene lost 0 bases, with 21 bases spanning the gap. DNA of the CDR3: TGTGCCAGCACCCGGGGGGGACTAACTACAATGAACACTGAAGCTTTCTTT. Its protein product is CASTRGGLTTMNTEAFF.

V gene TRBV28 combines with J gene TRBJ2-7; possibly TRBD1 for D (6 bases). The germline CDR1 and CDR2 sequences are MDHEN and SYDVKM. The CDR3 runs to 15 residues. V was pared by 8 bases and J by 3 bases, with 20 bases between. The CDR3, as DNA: TGTGCCAGCGTTGGGGCGTTGGGGGCGTACTACGAGCAGTACTTC. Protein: CASVGALGAYYEQYF.

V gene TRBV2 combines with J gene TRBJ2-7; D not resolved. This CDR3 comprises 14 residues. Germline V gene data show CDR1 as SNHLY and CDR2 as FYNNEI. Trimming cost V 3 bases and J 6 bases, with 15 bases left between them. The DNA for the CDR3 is TGTGCCAGCAGTGAGGAGAACGGCCCTAGCGAGCAGTACTTC. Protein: CASSEENGPSEQYF.

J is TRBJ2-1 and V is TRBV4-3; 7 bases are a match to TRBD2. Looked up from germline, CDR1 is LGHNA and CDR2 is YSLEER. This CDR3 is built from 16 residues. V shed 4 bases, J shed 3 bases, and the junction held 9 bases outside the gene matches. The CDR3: CASSRLYQRDYNEQFF. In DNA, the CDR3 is TGCGCCAGCAGCCGACTGTACCAGCGGGACTACAATGAGCAGTTCTTC.

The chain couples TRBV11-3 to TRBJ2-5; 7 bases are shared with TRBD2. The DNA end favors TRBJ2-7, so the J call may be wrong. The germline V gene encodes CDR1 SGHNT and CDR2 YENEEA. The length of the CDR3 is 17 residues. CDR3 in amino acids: CASSSPGEGEVSYEQYF. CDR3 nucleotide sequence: TGTGCCAGCAGCTCCCCGGGGGAGGGCGAGGTCTCCTACGAGCAGTACTTC.

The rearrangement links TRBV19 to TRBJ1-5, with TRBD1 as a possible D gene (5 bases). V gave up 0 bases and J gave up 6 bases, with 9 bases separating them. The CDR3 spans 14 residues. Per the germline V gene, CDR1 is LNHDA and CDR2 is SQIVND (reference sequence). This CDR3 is CASSIEGAGQPQHF. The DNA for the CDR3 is TGTGCCAGTAGTATAGAAGGGGCAGGTCAGCCCCAGCATTTT.

The chain's CDR3 is CASKTPGPKETQYF. As DNA, the CDR3 is TGTGCCAGCAAAACACCGGGACCGAAAGAGACCCAGTACTTC. V gene TRBV6-1 combines with J gene TRBJ2-5; D tentatively reads TRBD1 or TRBD2 (5 bases each). Germline values: CDR1 MNHNS, CDR2 SASEGT. The CDR3 is 14 amino acids. Trimming removed 7 bases from V and 3 bases from J, with 15 bases in between.

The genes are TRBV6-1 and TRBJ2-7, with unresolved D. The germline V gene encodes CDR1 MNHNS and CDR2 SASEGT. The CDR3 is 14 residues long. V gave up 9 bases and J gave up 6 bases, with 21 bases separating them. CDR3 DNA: TGTGCCAGTGTCGGTCGGGCCCCGAACGCCGAGCAGTACTTC. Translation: CASVGRAPNAEQYF.